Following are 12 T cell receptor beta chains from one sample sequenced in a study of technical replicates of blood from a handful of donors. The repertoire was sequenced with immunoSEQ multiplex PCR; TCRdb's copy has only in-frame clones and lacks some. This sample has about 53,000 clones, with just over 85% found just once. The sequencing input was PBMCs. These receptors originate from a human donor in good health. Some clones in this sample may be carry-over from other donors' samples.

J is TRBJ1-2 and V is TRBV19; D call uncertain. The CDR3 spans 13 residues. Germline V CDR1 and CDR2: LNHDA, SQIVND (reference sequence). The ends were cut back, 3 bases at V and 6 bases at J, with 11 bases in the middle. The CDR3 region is CASSMRRLDGYTF. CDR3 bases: TGTGCCAGTAGTATGAGGAGATTGGATGGCTACACCTTC.

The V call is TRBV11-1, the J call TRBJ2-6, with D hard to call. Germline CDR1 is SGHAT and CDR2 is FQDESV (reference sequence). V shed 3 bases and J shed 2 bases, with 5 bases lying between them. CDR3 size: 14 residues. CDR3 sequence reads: CASSFEPGANVLTF. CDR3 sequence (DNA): TGTGCCAGCAGCTTTGAGCCTGGGGCCAACGTCCTGACTTTC. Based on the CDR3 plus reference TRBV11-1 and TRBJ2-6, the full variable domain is EAEVAQSPRYKITEKSQAVAFWCDPISGHATLYWYRQILGQGPELLVQFQDESVVDDSQLPKDRFSAERLKGVDSTLKIQPAELGDSAMYLCASSFEPGANVLTFGAGSRLTVL.

The CDR3 region is CASNTGIGQYF. As DNA, the CDR3 is TGTGCCAGCAACACAGGGATCGGGCAGTACTTC. The rearrangement links TRBV11-2 to TRBJ2-7, with TRBD1 as a possible D gene (6 bases). Germline V lookup: CDR1 SGHAT, CDR2 FQNNGV. CDR3 length: 11 residues. The germline V and J ends were trimmed by 7 bases and 9 bases, with 13 bases remaining between them.

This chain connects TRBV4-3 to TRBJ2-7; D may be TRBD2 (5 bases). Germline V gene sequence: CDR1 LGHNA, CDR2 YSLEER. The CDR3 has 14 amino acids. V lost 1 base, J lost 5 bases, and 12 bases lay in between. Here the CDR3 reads CASSQGASWDEQYF. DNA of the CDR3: TGCGCCAGCAGCCAAGGGGCTAGCTGGGACGAGCAGTACTTC.

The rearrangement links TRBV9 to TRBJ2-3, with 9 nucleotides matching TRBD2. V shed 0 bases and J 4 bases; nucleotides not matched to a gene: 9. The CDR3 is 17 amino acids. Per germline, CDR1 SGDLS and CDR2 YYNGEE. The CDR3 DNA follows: TGTGCCAGCAGCGTAGCTCACGGCGGGGGGGGGCCAGATACGCAGTATTTT. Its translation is CASSVAHGGGGPDTQYF.

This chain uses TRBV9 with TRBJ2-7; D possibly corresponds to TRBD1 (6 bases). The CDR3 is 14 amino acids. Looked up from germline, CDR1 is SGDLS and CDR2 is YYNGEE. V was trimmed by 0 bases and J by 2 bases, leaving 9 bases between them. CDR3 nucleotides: TGTGCCAGCAGCGTAGGACAGGTAACCTACGAGCAGTACTTC. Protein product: CASSVGQVTYEQYF. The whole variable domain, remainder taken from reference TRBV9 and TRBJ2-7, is DSGVTQTPKHLITATGQRVTLRCSPRSGDLSVYWYQQSLDQGLQFLIQYYNGEERAKGNILERFSAQQFPDLHSELNLSSLELGDSALYFCASSVGQVTYEQYFGPGTRLTVT.

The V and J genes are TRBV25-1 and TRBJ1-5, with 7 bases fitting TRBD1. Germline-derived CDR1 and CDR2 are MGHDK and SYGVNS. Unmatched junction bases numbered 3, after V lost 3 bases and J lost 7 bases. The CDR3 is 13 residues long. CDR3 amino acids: CASSDQGGQPQHF. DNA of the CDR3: TGTGCCAGCAGTGACCAGGGGGGCCAGCCCCAGCATTTT.

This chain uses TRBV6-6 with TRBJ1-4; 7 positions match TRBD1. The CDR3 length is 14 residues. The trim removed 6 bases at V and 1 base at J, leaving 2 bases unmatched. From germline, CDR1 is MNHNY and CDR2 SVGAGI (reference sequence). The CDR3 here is CASSQGGTNEKLFF. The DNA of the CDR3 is TGTGCCAGCAGCCAGGGGGGAACTAATGAAAAACTGTTTTTT.

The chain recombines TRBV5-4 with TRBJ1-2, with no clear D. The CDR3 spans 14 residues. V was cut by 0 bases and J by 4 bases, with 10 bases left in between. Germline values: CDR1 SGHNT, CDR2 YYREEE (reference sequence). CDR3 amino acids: CASSLEAGVYGYTF. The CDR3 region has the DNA TGTGCCAGCAGCTTGGAGGCAGGCGTCTATGGCTACACCTTC. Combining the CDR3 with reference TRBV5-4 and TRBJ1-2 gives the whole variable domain ETGVTQSPTHLIKTRGQQVTLRCSSQSGHNTVSWYQQALGQGPQFIFQYYREEENGRGNFPPRFSGLQFPNYSSELNVNALELDDSALYLCASSLEAGVYGYTFGSGTRLTVV.

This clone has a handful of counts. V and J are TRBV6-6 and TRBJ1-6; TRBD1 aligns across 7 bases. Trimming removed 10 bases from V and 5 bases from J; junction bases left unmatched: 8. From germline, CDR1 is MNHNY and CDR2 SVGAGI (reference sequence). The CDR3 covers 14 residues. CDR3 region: CATKPGTDNSPLHF. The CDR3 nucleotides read TGTGCCACAAAGCCGGGGACAGATAATTCACCCCTCCACTTT.

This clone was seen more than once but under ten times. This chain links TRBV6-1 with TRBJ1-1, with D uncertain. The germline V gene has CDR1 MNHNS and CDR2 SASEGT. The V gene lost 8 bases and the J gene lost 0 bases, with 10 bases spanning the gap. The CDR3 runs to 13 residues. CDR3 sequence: CASRRVLNTEAFF. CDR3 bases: TGTGCCAGCCGGCGGGTTTTGAACACTGAAGCTTTCTTT.

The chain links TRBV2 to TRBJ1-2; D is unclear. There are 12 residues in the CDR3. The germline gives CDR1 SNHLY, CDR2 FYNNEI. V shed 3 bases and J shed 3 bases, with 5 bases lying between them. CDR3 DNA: TGTGCCAGCAGTGAGCAGGACTATGGCTACACCTTC. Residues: CASSEQDYGYTF.